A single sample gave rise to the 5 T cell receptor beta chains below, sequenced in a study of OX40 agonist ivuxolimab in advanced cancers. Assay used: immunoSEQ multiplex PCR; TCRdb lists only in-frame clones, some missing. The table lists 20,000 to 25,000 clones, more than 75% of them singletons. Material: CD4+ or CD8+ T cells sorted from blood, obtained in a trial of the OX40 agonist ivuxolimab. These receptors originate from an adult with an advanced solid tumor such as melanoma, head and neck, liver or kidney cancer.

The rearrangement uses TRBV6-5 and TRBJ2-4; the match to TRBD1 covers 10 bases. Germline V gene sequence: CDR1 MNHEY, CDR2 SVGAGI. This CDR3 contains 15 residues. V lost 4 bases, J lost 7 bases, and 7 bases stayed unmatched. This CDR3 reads CASSSPGQGINIQYF. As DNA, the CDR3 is TGTGCCAGCAGTTCTCCGGGACAGGGGATTAACATTCAGTACTTC.

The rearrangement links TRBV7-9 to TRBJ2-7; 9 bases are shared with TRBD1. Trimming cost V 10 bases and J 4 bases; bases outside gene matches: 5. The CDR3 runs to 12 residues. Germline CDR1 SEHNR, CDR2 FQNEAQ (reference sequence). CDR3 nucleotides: TGTGCCATTACAGGGGGCGGGTACGAGCAGTACTTC. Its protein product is CAITGGGYEQYF.

CDR3: CASSLLGEGTGNSPLHF. The CDR3, as DNA: TGTGCCAGCAGTTTATTAGGCGAGGGAACTGGTAATTCACCCCTCCACTTT. The chain uses TRBV27 and TRBJ1-6; no clear D. The V end was cut by 1 base, the J end by 6 bases, with 16 bases between. The CDR3 is 17 amino acids. Germline V lookup: CDR1 MNHEY, CDR2 SMNVEV (reference sequence).

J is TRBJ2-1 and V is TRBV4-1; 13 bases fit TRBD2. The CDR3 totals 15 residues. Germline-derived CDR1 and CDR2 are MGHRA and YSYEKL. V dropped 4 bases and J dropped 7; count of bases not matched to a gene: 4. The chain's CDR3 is CASSPTSGGANEQFF. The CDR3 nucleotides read TGCGCCAGCAGCCCTACTAGCGGGGGGGCAAATGAGCAGTTCTTC.

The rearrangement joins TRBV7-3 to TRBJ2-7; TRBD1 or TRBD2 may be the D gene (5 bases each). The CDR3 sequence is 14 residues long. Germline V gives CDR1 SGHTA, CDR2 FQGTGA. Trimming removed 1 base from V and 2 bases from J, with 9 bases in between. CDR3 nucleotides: TGTGCCAGCAGCTTAAATCCGGGACCCTACGAGCAGTACTTC. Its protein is CASSLNPGPYEQYF.